This T cell receptor beta chain was captured by sequencing in a study of blood T cell repertoires in COVID-19. Looking at the study overall: There were acute and convalescent COVID-19 samples, and they came from the United States, Italy and Spain.

This clone was seen only a few times. CDR1 and CDR2 (germline): SGHRS, YFSETQ. There are 13 residues in the CDR3. Deletions cut 4 bases from V and 3 bases from J, with 10 bases between. Libraries were prepared by immunoSEQ multiplex PCR; TCRdb keeps only in-frame clonotypes and omits some of them. The sample consists of 120,000 or so clones, approximately 71% of them appearing once. The TCR was taken from a woman aged 70-85 years with acute or convalescent COVID-19. The sample taken for sequencing was peripheral blood. V is TRBV5-1 and J is TRBJ1-1; D not certain. As DNA, the CDR3 is TGCGCCAGCAGCCCTAGTTGGGACACTGAAGCTTTCTTT. Protein sequence: CASSPSWDTEAFF.